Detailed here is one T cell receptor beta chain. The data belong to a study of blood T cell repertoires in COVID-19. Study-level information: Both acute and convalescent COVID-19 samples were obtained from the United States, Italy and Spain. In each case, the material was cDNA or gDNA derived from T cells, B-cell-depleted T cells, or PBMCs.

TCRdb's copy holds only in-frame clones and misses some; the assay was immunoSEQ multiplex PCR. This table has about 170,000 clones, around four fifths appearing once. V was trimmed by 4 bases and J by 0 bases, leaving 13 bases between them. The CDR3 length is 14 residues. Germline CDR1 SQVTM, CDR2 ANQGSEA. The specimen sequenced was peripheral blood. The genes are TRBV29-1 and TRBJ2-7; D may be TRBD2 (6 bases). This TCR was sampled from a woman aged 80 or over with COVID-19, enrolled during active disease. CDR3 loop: CSVAGVKSSYEQYF. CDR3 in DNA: TGCAGCGTTGCGGGGGTGAAAAGCTCCTACGAGCAGTACTTC.